Below, 22 T cell receptor beta chains from the same sample are listed, as sequenced in a study of beta chain features in type 1 diabetes. The sequenced template was cDNA made from the entire isolated RNA. The method was immunoSEQ multiplex PCR; TCRdb's version includes in-frame clones alone and lacks a portion of them. The sample gives about 140,000 clones, about 9.1% of which show up once; 0.55% to 0.75% is in the top ten. Sequences were obtained from central memory CD4+ T cells from blood. These receptors all stem from a woman aged 35 to 49 in good health.

This clone showed up just a few times. The J gene is TRBJ1-4, the V gene TRBV15; possibly TRBD1 for D (5 bases). Germline CDR1 LNHNV, CDR2 YYDKDF (reference sequence). Trimming pared 0 bases from V and 7 bases from J, leaving 15 bases between. The CDR3 length is 16 residues. The chain's CDR3 is CATSRDPGQGSEKLFF. The CDR3 DNA sequence: TGTGCCACCAGCAGAGATCCCGGGCAGGGTAGTGAAAAACTGTTTTTT. Supplemented by reference TRBV15 and TRBJ1-4, the full variable domain reads DAMVIQNPRYQVTQFGKPVTLSCSQTLNHNVMYWYQQKSSQAPKLLFHYYDKDFNNEADTPDNFQSRRPNTSFCFLDIRSPGLGDTAMYLCATSRDPGQGSEKLFFGSGTQLSVL.

This clone was detected once. The rearrangement uses TRBV4-1 and TRBJ2-2, with 12 nucleotides matching TRBD2. The V gene end was trimmed by 6 bases and the J gene end by 5 bases; junction bases not matched to a gene: 7. CDR3 size: 16 residues. Germline lookup yields CDR1 MGHRA and CDR2 YSYEKL. The CDR3 DNA follows: TGCGCCAGCAGTACCCTAGCGGGGGGGCCTACCGGGGAGCTGTTTTTT. As protein: CASSTLAGGPTGELFF.

In this sample, this clone turned up a few times. The genes are TRBV5-6 and TRBJ2-5, with D perhaps matching TRBD2 (5 bases). Between the trimmed V and J ends, which lost 5 bases and 3 bases, there was a span of 11 bases. The germline V gene encodes CDR1 SGHDT and CDR2 YYEEEE. CDR3 length equals 13 residues. The CDR3 coding sequence is TGTGCCAGCAGTTCGGGGTACGAAGAGACCCAGTACTTC. This codes for CASSSGYEETQYF.

A few counts support this clone. The rearrangement joins TRBV27 to TRBJ2-1; TRBD1 aligns across 10 bases. The CDR3 spans 15 residues. CDR1 and CDR2 from the germline V gene are MNHEY and SMNVEV (reference sequence). J gave up 10 bases and V 4 bases, and 10 bases lay outside the gene matches. CDR3 sequence: CASSSPGQGWWEQFF. The CDR3 DNA follows: TGTGCCAGCAGTTCCCCGGGACAGGGGTGGTGGGAGCAGTTCTTC.

This chain joins TRBV5-1 and TRBJ2-1; TRBD2 is a possible D gene (6 bases). V gave up 0 bases and J gave up 6 bases, with 13 bases separating them. The germline CDR1 and CDR2 sequences are SGHRS and YFSETQ. CDR3 length equals 15 residues. The CDR3 nucleotides are TGCGCCAGCAGCTTGGATCCGATCGGGAGCAATGAGCAGTTCTTC. It codes for CASSLDPIGSNEQFF.

The V gene is TRBV11-2, the J gene TRBJ2-1; D gene ambiguous. This CDR3 has 14 amino acids. CDR1 and CDR2 (germline): SGHAT, FQNNGV. V was cut by 6 bases and J by 5 bases, with 14 bases left in between. The CDR3, as DNA: TGTGCCAGCAGTCCCTCCCCCGCGGACAATGAGCAGTTCTTC. This translates into CASSPSPADNEQFF.

This clone was counted only a few times. The chain recombines TRBV19 with TRBJ2-5; possibly TRBD1 for D (5 bases). CDR3 size: 15 residues. Germline V gene data show CDR1 as LNHDA and CDR2 as SQIVND (reference sequence). Trimming shortened V by 10 bases and J by 5 bases, and 23 bases separated the two germline ends. CDR3 DNA sequence: TGTGCCATCCATCTACAAGGGGTTTCAGGGGAGACCCAGTACTTC. Translated: CAIHLQGVSGETQYF.

The sample holds a few counts of this clone. This chain joins TRBV5-8 and TRBJ1-6, with unresolved D. The germline gives CDR1 SGHTS, CDR2 YDEGEE. The CDR3 is 13 amino acids. The germline V and J ends were trimmed by 0 bases and 7 bases, with 5 bases remaining between them. The CDR3 nucleotides are TGTGCCAGCAGCTTGGACAGAAATTCACCCCTCCACTTT. Translating gives CASSLDRNSPLHF.

CDR3 in amino acids: CASSPSPLHF. As DNA, the CDR3 is TGTGCCAGCAGCCCCTCCCCCCTCCACTTT. The chain recombines TRBV11-3 with TRBJ1-6; the D is unclear. The CDR3 has 10 amino acids. Germline loops: CDR1 SGHNT, CDR2 YENEEA. Trimming took off 5 bases at V and 13 bases at J, with 6 bases between the two ends.

J is TRBJ1-2 and V is TRBV7-9; tentatively, D is TRBD1 (5 bases). V was clipped by 3 bases and J by 1 base, with 9 bases between them. This CDR3 has 14 residues. From germline, CDR1 is SEHNR and CDR2 FQNEAQ (reference sequence). CDR3 bases: TGTGCCAGCAGCTTCCACAGGAGTAACTATGGCTACACCTTC. It codes for CASSFHRSNYGYTF. The full variable domain, completed using reference TRBV7-9 and TRBJ1-2, is DTGVSQNPRHKITKRGQNVTFRCDPISEHNRLYWYRQTLGQGPEFLTYFQNEAQLEKSRLLSDRFSAERPKGSFSTLEIQRTEQGDSAMYLCASSFHRSNYGYTFGSGTRLTVV.

In regard to this clone: The junction departs from the called germline gene at one end, perhaps through a read error. The CDR3 nucleotides read TGTGCCATCAGTGATTCCGGGTCGAGAGACTCCTACGAGCAGTACTTC. This sequence encodes CAISDSGSRDSYEQYF. The chain carries TRBV6-1 and TRBJ2-7; D remains ambiguous. CDR1 MNHNS and CDR2 SASEGT come from the germline V gene. This CDR3 is 16 amino acids long.

The chain has TRBV19 and TRBJ1-5, with 8 bases fitting TRBD1. The CDR3 is 14 residues long. J gave up 7 bases and V 4 bases, and 6 bases lay outside the gene matches. Germline-derived CDR1 and CDR2 are LNHDA and SQIVND (reference sequence). CDR3: CASSSRDRFQPQHF. As DNA, the CDR3 is TGTGCCAGTAGTAGCCGGGACAGGTTCCAGCCCCAGCATTTT.

This clone was seen a handful of times. The gene calls are TRBV7-6 and TRBJ2-7; TRBD1 agrees at 9 bases. The germline V gene has CDR1 SGHVS and CDR2 FNYEAQ. V trimming: 4 bases; J trimming: 6 bases; junction bases outside the gene matches: 7. The CDR3 extends over 14 amino acids. The CDR3 bases are TGTGCCAGCAGCTCCCAGGGACAGGGCGGCGAGCAGTACTTC. Translating gives CASSSQGQGGEQYF.

This clone has just a few counts. The chain uses TRBV7-8 and TRBJ1-1; tentative D call: TRBD1 (6 bases). The CDR3 has 13 amino acids. Germline V gene data show CDR1 as SGHVS and CDR2 as FQNEAQ. V lost 6 bases and J lost 2, with 10 bases in between. DNA of the CDR3: TGTGCCAGCAGGCGACAGGCTAACACTGAAGCTTTCTTT. This gives the protein CASRRQANTEAFF.

The genes are TRBV18 and TRBJ2-2; D ambiguous. V was clipped by 2 bases and J by 6 bases, with 7 bases between them. The CDR3 runs 13 residues. Germline V gene sequence: CDR1 KGHSH, CDR2 LQKENI. The CDR3, as DNA: TGTGCCAGCTCACCAAACGAGGCCGGGGAGCTGTTTTTT. It codes for CASSPNEAGELFF.

This clone occurred a few times. This chain uses TRBV18 with TRBJ1-2, with D maybe TRBD1 (6 bases). Trimming pared 6 bases from V and 2 bases from J, leaving 10 bases between. Per the germline V gene, CDR1 is KGHSH and CDR2 is LQKENI. The CDR3 runs to 13 residues. The CDR3 loop is CASSQGKNYGYTF. CDR3 sequence (DNA): TGTGCCAGCTCGCAGGGGAAGAACTATGGCTACACCTTC.

The V gene is TRBV20-1, the J gene TRBJ1-2, with a possible D match to TRBD1 (5 bases). Per germline, CDR1 DFQATT and CDR2 SNEGSKA (reference sequence). The CDR3 sequence is 11 residues long. The V end lost 6 bases, the J end lost 5 bases, and 10 bases lay between the germline ends. This chain's CDR3 is CSAGGGYGYTF. CDR3 nucleotide sequence: TGCAGTGCCGGGGGGGGGTATGGCTACACCTTC.

This chain connects TRBV28 to TRBJ1-3; D perhaps matches TRBD1 (6 bases). The CDR3 spans 14 residues. Germline V CDR1 and CDR2: MDHEN, SYDVKM. V shed 5 bases and J shed 3 bases, with 11 bases lying between them. The CDR3 loop is CASSVGGDGNTIYF. CDR3 DNA: TGTGCCAGCAGTGTAGGGGGTGATGGAAACACCATATATTTT.

This clone showed up just a few times. This sample includes further DNA sequences coding for the same CDR3. V gene TRBV4-2 combines with J gene TRBJ2-5; D perhaps matches TRBD2 (6 bases). CDR1 and CDR2 (germline): LGHNA, YNFKEQ. The CDR3 is 14 residues long. V was trimmed by 1 base and J by 3 bases, leaving 9 bases between them. Written as DNA, the CDR3 is TGTGCCAGCAGCCAAGTGGGGGGTAAAGAGACCCAGTACTTC. This translates into CASSQVGGKETQYF.

This clone was found a few times. The V gene is TRBV7-2, the J gene TRBJ2-3, with D possibly being TRBD2 (5 bases). The V and J ends lost 5 bases and 0 bases respectively, with 24 bases between them. The CDR3 is 19 residues long. Looked up from germline, CDR1 is SGHTA and CDR2 is FQGNSA. DNA for the CDR3: TGTGCCAGCAGCCTGTTCGGTCGGCTAGCAGATAGCAGCACAGATACGCAGTATTTT. Its translation: CASSLFGRLADSSTDTQYF.

This clone was counted at least ten times. This sequence joins TRBV19 and TRBJ2-1; the D gene is possibly TRBD2 (5 bases). The CDR3 covers 12 residues. V lost 2 bases, J lost 8 bases, and 7 bases lay in between. Germline CDR1 reads LNHDA; CDR2 reads SQIVND (reference sequence). CDR3 in amino acids: CASSILGDEQFF. The CDR3 DNA follows: TGTGCCAGTAGTATACTCGGGGATGAGCAGTTCTTC. The full variable domain, completed using reference TRBV19 and TRBJ2-1, is DGGITQSPKYLFRKEGQNVTLSCEQNLNHDAMYWYRQDPGQGLRLIYYSQIVNDFQKGDIAEGYSVSREKKESFPLTVTSAQKNPTAFYLCASSILGDEQFFGPGTRLTVL.

This clone occurred a few times. The CDR3 sequence is CASSRPGLATYEQYF. CDR3 nucleotides: TGTGCCAGCAGTAGACCGGGACTAGCTACCTACGAGCAGTACTTC. V and J are TRBV6-1 and TRBJ2-7, with 9 bases identical to TRBD2. Germline loops: CDR1 MNHNS, CDR2 SASEGT. V was clipped by 5 bases and J by 2 bases; unmatched bases: 7. The CDR3 runs 15 residues.